This entry lists 29 T cell receptor beta chains sequenced from one sample in a study of OX40 agonist ivuxolimab in advanced cancers. Clones were sequenced by immunoSEQ multiplex PCR, and TCRdb holds only the in-frame ones, with some missing. The sample yields over 45,000 clones, about 85% seen once. Material: CD4+ or CD8+ T cells sorted from blood, obtained in a trial of the OX40 agonist ivuxolimab. The receptors derive from an adult with an advanced solid tumor such as melanoma, head and neck, liver or kidney cancer.

This sequence joins TRBV11-1 and TRBJ2-7; D possibly corresponds to TRBD1 (5 bases). The CDR3 length is 15 residues. The germline gives CDR1 SGHAT, CDR2 FQDESV (reference sequence). The germline V and J ends were trimmed by 5 bases and 3 bases, with 17 bases remaining between them. The CDR3 DNA follows: TGTGCCAGCAGCCCCGCCCCGGCAGGGATCTACGAGCAGTACTTC. Its protein is CASSPAPAGIYEQYF.

This chain connects TRBV10-3 to TRBJ1-4; TRBD1 might be the D (5 bases). This CDR3 contains 14 residues. V was pared by 2 bases and J by 4 bases, with 8 bases between. In germline, CDR1 is ENHRY, CDR2 SYGVKD. CDR3 sequence reads: CAISEAGGNEKLFF. CDR3 coding DNA: TGTGCCATCAGTGAGGCGGGGGGTAATGAAAAACTGTTTTTT.

This clone was counted once. The chain uses TRBV2 and TRBJ2-7, with TRBD2 matching over 10 bases. Germline CDR1 reads SNHLY; CDR2 reads FYNNEI. This CDR3 region has 14 residues. With 8 bases clipped from V and 3 bases from J, the junction kept 7 bases outside the gene matches. This CDR3 reads CASGLAGGGYEQYF. CDR3 DNA sequence: TGTGCCAGCGGATTAGCGGGAGGAGGCTACGAGCAGTACTTC. Full variable domain (outside the CDR3, taken from reference TRBV2 and TRBJ2-7): EPEVTQTPSHQVTQMGQEVILRCVPISNHLYFYWYRQILGQKVEFLVSFYNNEISEKSEIFDDQFSVERPDGSNFTLKIRSTKLEDSAMYFCASGLAGGGYEQYFGPGTRLTVT.

The CDR3 protein is CSARGQRGYTF. CDR3 coding DNA: TGCAGTGCTAGGGGACAGCGAGGCTACACCTTC. V gene TRBV20-1 combines with J gene TRBJ1-2; TRBD1 matches 7 bases. Germline values: CDR1 DFQATT, CDR2 SNEGSKA (reference sequence). This CDR3 contains 11 residues. Trimming removed 3 bases from V and 8 bases from J; junction bases left unmatched: 3.

The rearrangement uses TRBV18 and TRBJ1-3, with TRBD1 matching 8 bases. Germline values: CDR1 KGHSH, CDR2 LQKENI. This CDR3 is built from 15 residues. The V segment lost 3 bases and the J segment 0 bases; nucleotides outside the gene matches: 1. In DNA form, the CDR3 reads TGTGCCAGCTCACCGGGACAGGTCTCTGGAAACACCATATATTTT. Translation: CASSPGQVSGNTIYF.

This clone was observed once. This sequence joins TRBV5-1 and TRBJ2-5; D ambiguous. V was trimmed by 2 bases and J by 0 bases, leaving 11 bases between them. CDR1 SGHRS and CDR2 YFSETQ come from the germline V gene. The CDR3 consists of 15 residues. The CDR3 DNA follows: TGCGCCAGCAGCTTAGAATTAGCTTACCAAGAGACCCAGTACTTC. As protein: CASSLELAYQETQYF.

The table lists this clone with a count of one. V gene TRBV7-8 combines with J gene TRBJ2-3; TRBD2 agrees at 9 bases. The germline gives CDR1 SGHVS, CDR2 FQNEAQ. The CDR3 totals 18 residues. The V segment lost 5 bases and the J segment 4 bases; nucleotides outside the gene matches: 16. CDR3 protein: CASSPGKASGTLPDTQYF. The CDR3 DNA is TGTGCCAGCAGCCCCGGGAAGGCTAGCGGGACTTTGCCAGATACGCAGTATTTT. The variable domain in full, with the rest retrieved from reference TRBV7-8 and TRBJ2-3, is GAGVSQSPRYKVAKRGQDVALRCDPISGHVSLFWYQQALGQGPEFLTYFQNEAQLDKSGLPSDRFFAERPEGSVSTLKIQRTQQEDSAVYLCASSPGKASGTLPDTQYFGPGTRLTVL.

The chain combines TRBV11-3 with TRBJ2-7; D is ambiguous. The CDR3 runs to 11 residues. Germline CDR1 reads SGHNT; CDR2 reads YENEEA. Trimming shortened V by 3 bases and J by 5 bases, and 5 bases separated the two germline ends. The CDR3 reads CASSLWDEQYF. As DNA, the CDR3 is TGTGCCAGCAGCTTGTGGGACGAGCAGTACTTC.

The V call is TRBV6-5, the J call TRBJ2-7, with a possible D match to TRBD1 (5 bases). Trimming took off 7 bases at V and 6 bases at J, with 10 bases between the two ends. This CDR3 is 11 amino acids long. Germline CDR1 reads MNHEY; CDR2 reads SVGAGI. For the CDR3, the DNA is TGTGCCAGCATGGGGCTTGGCGAGCAGTACTTC. Amino acid sequence: CASMGLGEQYF.

The V gene is TRBV10-2, the J gene TRBJ1-2, with no clear D. Trimming took 3 bases from V and 4 from J, leaving 6 bases between them. Looked up from germline, CDR1 is WSHSY and CDR2 is SAAADI. There are 12 residues in the CDR3. The CDR3 DNA sequence: TGCGCCAGCAGTGAAGGGATCTATGGCTACACCTTC. It is translated as CASSEGIYGYTF.

The chain joins TRBV7-9 to TRBJ1-2; no clear D gene. Germline V gives CDR1 SEHNR, CDR2 FQNEAQ (reference sequence). The CDR3 consists of 15 residues. The ends were cut back, 6 bases at V and 4 bases at J, with 18 bases in the middle. The CDR3: CASSSSATPSYGYTF. In nucleotides, the CDR3 is TGTGCCAGCAGTTCCTCCGCGACACCGAGCTATGGCTACACCTTC.

The chain links TRBV19 to TRBJ1-1; a possible D gene is TRBD1 (5 bases). In germline, CDR1 is LNHDA, CDR2 SQIVND (reference sequence). The V and J ends lost 5 bases and 5 bases respectively, with 12 bases between them. This CDR3 has 13 amino acids. The CDR3 DNA sequence: TGTGCCAGTAGTCTCCAGGGAGGGACTGAAGCTTTCTTT. Translated, it gives CASSLQGGTEAFF.

V is TRBV7-9 and J is TRBJ2-2; the D gene is possibly TRBD1 (6 bases). Germline V lookup: CDR1 SEHNR, CDR2 FQNEAQ (reference sequence). Trimming took 2 bases from V and 6 from J, leaving 13 bases between them. This CDR3 contains 15 residues. The CDR3 DNA follows: TGTGCCAGCAGCTTAATCGCCCCAGGGGCCGGGGAGCTGTTTTTT. Protein sequence: CASSLIAPGAGELFF.

This clone was counted a few times. The rearrangement joins TRBV5-4 to TRBJ2-7; possibly TRBD2 for D (5 bases). CDR1 SGHNT and CDR2 YYREEE come from the germline V gene (reference sequence). The CDR3 length is 16 residues. Deletions cut 3 bases from V and 5 bases from J, with 21 bases between. The CDR3 coding sequence is TGTGCCAGCAGCTCTTCCCTTGGAGGACTGGCTGACGAGCAGTACTTC. This translates into CASSSSLGGLADEQYF. Supplemented by reference TRBV5-4 and TRBJ2-7, the full variable domain reads ETGVTQSPTHLIKTRGQQVTLRCSSQSGHNTVSWYQQALGQGPQFIFQYYREEENGRGNFPPRFSGLQFPNYSSELNVNALELDDSALYLCASSSSLGGLADEQYFGPGTRLTVT.

J is TRBJ1-2 and V is TRBV27; a weak D match, TRBD1 (5 bases). With 4 bases removed from V and 7 bases from J, the gap between germline ends came to 13 bases. The germline CDR1 and CDR2 sequences are MNHEY and SMNVEV (reference sequence). The CDR3 is 13 amino acids. The CDR3 bases are TGTGCCAGCAGTTCGCAGGGTATTGGTGGCTACACCTTC. Encoded protein: CASSSQGIGGYTF.

The chain recombines TRBV5-4 with TRBJ1-5; possibly TRBD1 for D (6 bases). The CDR3 has 14 amino acids. Trimming cost V 0 bases and J 3 bases, with 7 bases left between them. Germline CDR1 SGHNT, CDR2 YYREEE (reference sequence). CDR3 bases: TGTGCCAGCAGCTTGGGGGGGGCCAATCAGCCCCAGCATTTT. This encodes CASSLGGANQPQHF.

A single count supports this clone. The rearrangement uses TRBV4-1 and TRBJ2-5; D is unclear. V lost 2 bases, J lost 5 bases, and 6 bases lay in between. This CDR3 is built from 12 residues. CDR1 is MGHRA and CDR2 is YSYEKL in the germline V gene. The CDR3 bases are TGCGCCAGCAGCCAATTGGGTGAGACCCAGTACTTC. Residues: CASSQLGETQYF.

This clone was counted a single time. The rearrangement links TRBV25-1 to TRBJ1-5; 7 positions match TRBD1. Germline V gene sequence: CDR1 MGHDK, CDR2 SYGVNS. V trimming: 4 bases; J trimming: 0 bases; junction bases outside the gene matches: 3. This CDR3 is built from 15 residues. Here the CDR3 reads CASSGGQSSNQPQHF. CDR3 nucleotides: TGTGCCAGCAGTGGGGGACAGTCTAGCAATCAGCCCCAGCATTTT.

This clone was counted between two and nine times. The chain joins TRBV20-1 to TRBJ2-1; the D gene is possibly TRBD2 (6 bases). This CDR3 has 11 amino acids. Trimming left V 6 bases short and J 9 bases short, with 12 bases between. Germline assignment: CDR1 DFQATT and CDR2 SNEGSKA (reference sequence). The DNA for the CDR3 is TGCAGTGCCGGAGGGCCCGGTGAGCAGTTCTTC. Translated: CSAGGPGEQFF.

This chain links TRBV7-3 with TRBJ2-3, with 11 bases identical to TRBD2. Germline V gene data show CDR1 as SGHTA and CDR2 as FQGTGA. The V gene end was trimmed by 3 bases and the J gene end by 1 base; junction bases not matched to a gene: 3. The length of the CDR3 is 16 residues. The CDR3 DNA sequence: TGTGCCAGCAGCTTCACTAGCGGGAGAGGCACAGATACGCAGTATTTT. This encodes CASSFTSGRGTDTQYF.

The chain employs TRBV6-5 and TRBJ2-3, with 7 bases identical to TRBD1. V lost 0 bases to trimming and J lost 2 bases; unmatched junction nucleotides: 2. The germline V gene has CDR1 MNHEY and CDR2 SVGAGI. The CDR3 is 15 residues long. The CDR3 coding sequence is TGTGCCAGCAGTTACTCCGGGACAGTCACAGATACGCAGTATTTT. Translating it yields CASSYSGTVTDTQYF.

J is TRBJ2-1 and V is TRBV30, with D perhaps matching TRBD1 or TRBD2 (5 bases each). The CDR3 is 15 residues long. The V and J ends lost 6 bases and 0 bases respectively, with 15 bases between them. The germline V gene has CDR1 GTSNPN and CDR2 SVGIG (reference sequence). The CDR3 is CACRPGSTSYNEQFF. The CDR3, as DNA: TGTGCCTGCCGCCCAGGGAGTACCTCCTACAATGAGCAGTTCTTC.

The J gene is TRBJ1-2, the V gene TRBV6-1; tentative D call: TRBD1 (5 bases). Trimming removed 3 bases at V and 1 base at J, with 9 bases between. Germline CDR1 and CDR2: MNHNS and SASEGT. CDR3 length equals 14 residues. The chain's CDR3 is CASSDGGDNYGYTF. As DNA, the CDR3 is TGTGCCAGCAGTGATGGGGGGGATAACTATGGCTACACCTTC.

This chain uses TRBV30 with TRBJ2-7; tentatively, D is TRBD1 (5 bases). CDR3 length: 13 amino acids. The V end lost 8 bases, the J end lost 2 bases, and 16 bases lay between the germline ends. Germline V gene lookup returns CDR1 GTSNPN and CDR2 SVGIG (reference sequence). CDR3 sequence reads: CAGTGHGAYEQYF. In DNA form, the CDR3 reads TGTGCCGGTACAGGTCATGGGGCCTACGAGCAGTACTTC.

The table lists this clone with a count of one. The rearrangement uses TRBV19 and TRBJ2-5, with 8 bases matching TRBD1. V was clipped by 5 bases and J by 2 bases; unmatched bases: 13. Per the germline V gene, CDR1 is LNHDA and CDR2 is SQIVND (reference sequence). This CDR3 region has 17 residues. The CDR3 loop reads CASSGGDRGVWQETQYF. In nucleotides, the CDR3 is TGTGCCAGTAGTGGGGGAGACAGGGGCGTCTGGCAAGAGACCCAGTACTTC.

This chain joins TRBV19 and TRBJ1-2; 8 positions agree with TRBD1. CDR3 length: 17 residues. V was clipped by 6 bases and J by 7 bases; unmatched bases: 19. Germline V gives CDR1 LNHDA, CDR2 SQIVND (reference sequence). The chain's CDR3 is CASSPPRTGPVSGGYTF. CDR3 DNA: TGTGCCAGTAGCCCCCCCAGGACAGGGCCGGTCTCGGGTGGCTACACCTTC.

Only one count was recorded for this clone. This chain connects TRBV5-1 to TRBJ2-7, with 9 bases matching TRBD2. Trimming at V came to 2 bases and at J to 6 bases, leaving 6 bases not matched to a gene. This CDR3 has 14 amino acids. CDR1 and CDR2 (germline): SGHRS, YFSETQ. The CDR3 here is CASSFGGRDLEQYF. The CDR3, as DNA: TGCGCCAGCAGCTTTGGCGGGAGGGACCTCGAGCAGTACTTC.

The V and J genes are TRBV6-6 and TRBJ1-4; D not certain. V was trimmed by 3 bases and J by 4 bases, leaving 9 bases between them. Germline V gene data show CDR1 as MNHNY and CDR2 as SVGAGI (reference sequence). The CDR3 extends over 14 amino acids. The CDR3, as DNA: TGTGCCAGCAGTTATTCGGAACTTAATGAAAAACTGTTTTTT. Its translation is CASSYSELNEKLFF.

The rearrangement uses TRBV19 and TRBJ1-4; 8 bases agree with TRBD1. The J segment lost 7 bases and the V segment lost 5 bases, leaving 6 bases of the junction unmatched. This CDR3 is built from 14 residues. Germline CDR1 and CDR2: LNHDA and SQIVND (reference sequence). CDR3 sequence (DNA): TGTGCCAGTAGTGACAGGGGATCATCTGAAAAACTGTTTTTT. Translating it yields CASSDRGSSEKLFF.